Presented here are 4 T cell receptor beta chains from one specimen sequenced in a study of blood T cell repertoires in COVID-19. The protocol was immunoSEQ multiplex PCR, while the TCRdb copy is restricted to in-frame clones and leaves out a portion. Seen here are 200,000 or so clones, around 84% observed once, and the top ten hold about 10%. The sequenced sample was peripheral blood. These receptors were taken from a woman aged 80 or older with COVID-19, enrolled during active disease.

This chain's CDR3 is CASSETGNSEAFF. The CDR3 DNA sequence: TGCGCCAGCAGCGAGACAGGGAACAGCGAAGCTTTCTTT. V usage is TRBV5-1 and J usage is TRBJ1-1; 7 bases align to TRBD1. The CDR3 runs 13 residues. Germline values: CDR1 SGHRS, CDR2 YFSETQ. V was pared by 4 bases and J by 8 bases, with 8 bases of the junction left unmatched.

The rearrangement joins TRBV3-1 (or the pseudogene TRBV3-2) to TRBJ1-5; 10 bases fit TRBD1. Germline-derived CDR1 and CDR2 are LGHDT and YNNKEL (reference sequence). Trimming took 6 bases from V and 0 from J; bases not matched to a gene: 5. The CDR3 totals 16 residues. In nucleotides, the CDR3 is TGTGCCAGCAGTCTTGGGACAGGGGTTAGCAATCAGCCCCAGCATTTT. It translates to CASSLGTGVSNQPQHF.

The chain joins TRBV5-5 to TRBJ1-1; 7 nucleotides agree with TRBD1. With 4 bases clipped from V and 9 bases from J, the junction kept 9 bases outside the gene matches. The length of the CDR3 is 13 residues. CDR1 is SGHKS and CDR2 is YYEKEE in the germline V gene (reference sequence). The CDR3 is CASSPQGEGKAFF. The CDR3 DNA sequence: TGTGCCAGCAGCCCCCAGGGGGAAGGCAAAGCTTTCTTT.

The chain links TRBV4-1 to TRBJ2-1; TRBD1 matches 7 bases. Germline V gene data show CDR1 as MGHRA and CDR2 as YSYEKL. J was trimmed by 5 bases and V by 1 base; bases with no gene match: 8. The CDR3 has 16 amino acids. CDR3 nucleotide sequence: TGCGCCAGCAGCCAAGGAGGGGGCGGCGGCGACAATGAGCAGTTCTTC. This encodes CASSQGGGGGDNEQFF.